The clone carrying this TCR beta chain was detected a few times. The target antigen is unknown. Germline assignment: CDR1 MNHNY and CDR2 SVGAGI (reference sequence). V lost 8 bases to trimming and J lost 4 bases, with 18 bases between them. This CDR3 spans 15 amino acids. These data originate in a study of blood T cells in healthy people across ages. As for the study in general: Template switching picked up about one barcoded beta molecule for each two T cells.

It was with a sample-barcoded 5' primer and a J-beta primer mix that a second PCR of roughly 7 to 12 cycles was run. Each cDNA molecule was tagged by a template-switch adaptor that had 12 random nucleotides. TCRdb redid the calling of the 5' RACE reads with MiXCR, one entry per CDR3 protein. The sample includes about 620,000 distinct CDR3 sequences, about 50% of them seen just once. Study outcomes and limitations: Among T cells, TCR beta diversity per million cells dropped roughly linearly as age rose.

This sequence originates from a woman aged 80 or over in good health. Source material: blood. The chain joins TRBV6-6 to TRBJ1-5, with D possibly TRBD1 on 6 matching bases. The CDR3 DNA follows: TGTGCCAGCGCCCGGGCGGGGGGCCCGAATCAGCCCCAGCATTTT. The encoded protein is CASARAGGPNQPQHF.